What follows are 31 T cell receptor beta chains derived from one specimen sequenced in a study of blood T cell repertoires in COVID-19 (dated by TCRdb to 2020 to 2022). Receptor amplification or capture employed the immunoSEQ multiplex PCR assay. Drawn from immuneACCESS, this table holds only the in-frame rearrangements with V and J called that TCRdb kept. Clones are partly lost; checked studies trace under half to an unresolved V gene and leave the rest unexplained. The sample table lists approximately 210,000 clones, roughly 94% of them with a count of one. 1% to 1.5% of the sample is in the top ten clones. The sequenced sample was peripheral blood. These receptors were obtained from a man in his thirties or forties with acute or convalescent COVID-19.

The chain couples TRBV28 to TRBJ1-4; no clear D. V was clipped by 6 bases and J by 5 bases, with 10 bases between them. The CDR3 covers 13 residues. Per germline, CDR1 MDHEN and CDR2 SYDVKM. DNA of the CDR3: TGTGCCAGCAGCCTAACTCTAAATGAAAAACTGTTTTTT. As protein: CASSLTLNEKLFF.

The chain combines TRBV4-2 with TRBJ1-2; D is unclear. This CDR3 is built from 15 residues. V lost 0 bases, J lost 2 bases, and 10 bases lay in between. The germline V gene encodes CDR1 LGHNA and CDR2 YNFKEQ. The CDR3 spells CASSQELSLNYGYTF. In DNA form, the CDR3 reads TGTGCCAGCAGCCAAGAATTATCTTTAAACTATGGCTACACCTTC.

The chain links TRBV3-1 (or the pseudogene TRBV3-2) to TRBJ2-7; 12 nucleotides match TRBD2. The CDR3 extends over 15 amino acids. The V and J ends lost 0 bases and 3 bases, in that order; junction bases with no gene match: 0. Germline CDR1 reads LGHDT; CDR2 reads YNNKEL (reference sequence). Here the CDR3 reads CASSQELAGGYEQYF. In DNA form, the CDR3 reads TGTGCCAGCAGCCAAGAACTAGCGGGAGGCTACGAGCAGTACTTC.

V usage is TRBV3-1 (or the pseudogene TRBV3-2) and J usage is TRBJ1-6; maybe TRBD1 (6 bases). V shed 3 bases and J shed 10 bases, with 13 bases lying between them. The CDR3 runs to 14 residues. Germline CDR1 is LGHDT and CDR2 is YNNKEL (reference sequence). CDR3 sequence (DNA): TGTGCCAGCAGCCAGTTGGACAGACAATCACCCCTCCACTTT. Protein product: CASSQLDRQSPLHF.

This clone was picked up one time. This chain joins TRBV6-5 and TRBJ1-1; 9 bases match TRBD1. There are 14 residues in the CDR3. The germline CDR1 and CDR2 sequences are MNHEY and SVGAGI. With 6 bases clipped from V and 5 bases from J, the junction kept 7 bases outside the gene matches. The CDR3 DNA is TGTGCCAGCAGGAGGGACAGGGAAGTTACTGAAGCTTTCTTT. Translating it yields CASRRDREVTEAFF.

This chain joins TRBV10-2 and TRBJ1-2; D gene unclear. CDR1 and CDR2 from the germline V gene are WSHSY and SAAADI. The CDR3 runs to 13 residues. Trimming shortened V by 6 bases and J by 3 bases, and 11 bases separated the two germline ends. The DNA for the CDR3 is TGCGCCAGCAGCGTTGTTGAGGACTATGGCTACACCTTC. Translation gives CASSVVEDYGYTF.

This clone came up once. The chain has TRBV30 and TRBJ2-7; the D gene is possibly TRBD2 (5 bases). V lost 3 bases and J lost 0, with 9 bases in between. Germline lookup yields CDR1 GTSNPN and CDR2 SVGIG (reference sequence). The CDR3 length is 13 residues. CDR3 in amino acids: CAWSWTPSYEQYF. The CDR3 nucleotides are TGTGCCTGGAGCTGGACTCCCTCCTACGAGCAGTACTTC.

The gene calls are TRBV25-1 and TRBJ1-5; no definite D call. V shed 5 bases and J shed 1 base, with 12 bases lying between them. The CDR3 contains 15 residues. The germline V gene has CDR1 MGHDK and CDR2 SYGVNS. CDR3 DNA: TGTGCCAGCAGTCCAAACGGGGTCAGCAATCAGCCCCAGCATTTT. Encoded protein: CASSPNGVSNQPQHF.

The chain employs TRBV5-1 and TRBJ1-2; a possible D gene is TRBD1 (5 bases). The CDR3 has 16 residues. CDR1 SGHRS and CDR2 YFSETQ come from the germline V gene. Trimming took off 0 bases at V and 5 bases at J, with 17 bases between the two ends. The DNA for the CDR3 is TGCGCCAGCAGCTTGGTAGGTGGCAGGGCAGAGTATGGCTACACCTTC. This sequence encodes CASSLVGGRAEYGYTF.

V gene TRBV28 combines with J gene TRBJ1-1, with D hard to call. Germline V lookup: CDR1 MDHEN, CDR2 SYDVKM. Trimming shortened V by 5 bases and J by 1 base, and 11 bases separated the two germline ends. The CDR3 length is 14 residues. The CDR3 DNA reads as TGTGCCAGCAGTCCCCCCTTGAGGAACACTGAAGCTTTCTTT. Encoded protein: CASSPPLRNTEAFF.

This chain uses TRBV30 with TRBJ2-2, with TRBD2 matching 14 bases. The V gene end was trimmed by 2 bases and the J gene end by 1 base; junction bases not matched to a gene: 9. The CDR3 totals 19 residues. Germline V gene lookup returns CDR1 GTSNPN and CDR2 SVGIG (reference sequence). CDR3 coding DNA: TGTGCCTGGAGTCCAAAGACTAGCGGGAGGGCTGAGAACACCGGGGAGCTGTTTTTT. Translation gives CAWSPKTSGRAENTGELFF.

The sample holds a few counts of this clone. The J gene is TRBJ1-4, the V gene TRBV18; D is uncertain. Germline V gene sequence: CDR1 KGHSH, CDR2 LQKENI. V dropped 3 bases and J dropped 8 bases, with 19 bases sitting between them. This CDR3 region has 16 residues. The CDR3 nucleotides read TGTGCCAGCTCACCTCCGTCGGGGTTAAGGAGAGAAAAACTGTTTTTT. It is translated as CASSPPSGLRREKLFF.

Details on this clone: Mismatch with germline at one junction end may stem from a read error. This chain links TRBV7-7 with TRBJ1-1, with D uncertain. Germline V gene sequence: CDR1 SSHAT, CDR2 FNYEAQ (reference sequence). This CDR3 spans 14 amino acids. The CDR3: CASSPSGSNTEAFF. CDR3 nucleotides: TGTGCTAGCAGCCCCAGCGGGTCGAACACTGAAGCTTTCTTT.

This sequence joins TRBV30 and TRBJ1-1; a possible D gene is TRBD1 (6 bases). Looked up from germline, CDR1 is GTSNPN and CDR2 is SVGIG (reference sequence). The CDR3 runs 15 residues. V was pared by 1 base and J by 4 bases, with 16 bases between. CDR3 loop: CAWSAPQGVVTEAFF. CDR3 DNA sequence: TGTGCCTGGAGTGCCCCACAGGGTGTAGTCACTGAAGCTTTCTTT. Combining the CDR3 with reference TRBV30 and TRBJ1-1 gives the whole variable domain SQTIHQWPATLVQPVGSPLSLECTVEGTSNPNLYWYRQAAGRGLQLLFYSVGIGQISSEVPQNLSASRPQDRQFILSSKKLLLSDSGFYLCAWSAPQGVVTEAFFGQGTRLTVV.

The chain joins TRBV6-2 or TRBV6-3 to TRBJ1-1, with a possible D match to TRBD1 (5 bases). This CDR3 region has 16 residues. Trimming removed 6 bases at V and 0 bases at J, with 17 bases between. The germline V gene has CDR1 MNHEY and CDR2 SVGEGT. In DNA, the CDR3 is TGTGCCAGCAGCCCTATACCCCAGGGATTGAACACTGAAGCTTTCTTT. Translating it yields CASSPIPQGLNTEAFF.

The chain uses TRBV15 and TRBJ1-2, with 7 bases aligning to TRBD1. The CDR3 is 15 residues long. Per germline, CDR1 LNHNV and CDR2 YYDKDF (reference sequence). V dropped 3 bases and J dropped 4; count of bases not matched to a gene: 8. Written as DNA, the CDR3 is TGTGCCACCAGCAGTCCCGGGACAGCGATCTATGGCTACACCTTC. This gives the protein CATSSPGTAIYGYTF.

This CDR3 is CASSALTGGNSPLHF. The CDR3 DNA reads TGTGCCAGCAGCGCCTTGACAGGGGGGAATTCACCCCTCCACTTT. The V call is TRBV7-2, the J call TRBJ1-6, with 9 bases matching TRBD1. V dropped 5 bases and J dropped 7; count of bases not matched to a gene: 6. The length of the CDR3 is 15 residues. Germline V gene data show CDR1 as SGHTA and CDR2 as FQGNSA.

In its sample, this clone was seen once. The chain carries TRBV19 and TRBJ1-5; no firm D call. The CDR3 consists of 15 residues. Per germline, CDR1 LNHDA and CDR2 SQIVND (reference sequence). V lost 5 bases to trimming and J lost 1 base, with 12 bases between them. The CDR3 loop is CASSLTRSSNQPQHF. CDR3 sequence (DNA): TGTGCCAGTAGTCTTACTCGGAGCAGCAATCAGCCCCAGCATTTT.

CDR3 sequence (DNA): TGTGCCAGTAGTCCACCTCGAGGTTCCCTAAAGGCCGGGGAGCTGTTTTTT. This gives the protein CASSPPRGSLKAGELFF. The chain couples TRBV19 to TRBJ2-2; D call uncertain. From germline, CDR1 is LNHDA and CDR2 SQIVND (reference sequence). V shed 5 bases and J shed 6 bases, with 22 bases lying between them. This CDR3 spans 17 amino acids. Looking up the rest from reference TRBV19 and TRBJ2-2 gives the full variable domain: DGGITQSPKYLFRKEGQNVTLSCEQNLNHDAMYWYRQDPGQGLRLIYYSQIVNDFQKGDIAEGYSVSREKKESFPLTVTSAQKNPTAFYLCASSPPRGSLKAGELFFGEGSRLTVL.

This chain uses TRBV28 with TRBJ1-5; 8 nucleotides align to TRBD1. The length of the CDR3 is 17 residues. From germline, CDR1 is MDHEN and CDR2 SYDVKM. With V trimmed by 6 bases and J by 0 bases, 10 bases remained unmatched. CDR3 nucleotides: TGTGCCAGCAGCCGACTACAGGGGGTGAATAGCAATCAGCCCCAGCATTTT. This encodes CASSRLQGVNSNQPQHF. The whole variable domain, filled in from reference TRBV28 and TRBJ1-5, reads DVKVTQSSRYLVKRTGEKVFLECVQDMDHENMFWYRQDPGLGLRLIYFSYDVKMKEKGDIPEGYSVSREKKERFSLILESASTNQTSMYLCASSRLQGVNSNQPQHFGDGTRLSIL.

V is TRBV29-1 and J is TRBJ1-5; tentative D call: TRBD1 (5 bases). There are 14 residues in the CDR3. Germline-derived CDR1 and CDR2 are SQVTM and ANQGSEA. V lost 6 bases, J lost 3 bases, and 15 bases lay in between. The CDR3 DNA sequence: TGCAGCGTACGTCTTGACAGTGTCAATCAGCCCCAGCATTTT. This sequence encodes CSVRLDSVNQPQHF. Drawing the rest from reference TRBV29-1 and TRBJ1-5, the complete variable domain is SAVISQKPSRDICQRGTSLTIQCQVDSQVTMMFWYRQQPGQSLTLIATANQGSEATYESGFVIDKFPISRPNLTFSTLTVSNMSPEDSSIYLCSVRLDSVNQPQHFGDGTRLSIL.

CDR3 nucleotide sequence: TGTGCCAGCAGCCAATGGAAGAACAGCCCTCTCTATGGCTACACCTTC. As protein: CASSQWKNSPLYGYTF. V is TRBV16 and J is TRBJ1-2; D is uncertain. Trimming took 1 base from V and 4 from J, leaving 16 bases between them. The germline V gene has CDR1 KGHSY and CDR2 FQNENV. This CDR3 has 16 residues.

The V and J genes are TRBV13 and TRBJ2-7; the match to TRBD2 covers 10 bases. The CDR3 is made up of 15 amino acids. V dropped 5 bases and J dropped 0; count of bases not matched to a gene: 4. Germline V CDR1 and CDR2: PRHDT, FYEKMQ (reference sequence). CDR3 in DNA: TGTGCCAGCAGCAATATAGCGGGAGGCTCCTACGAGCAGTACTTC. Translating gives CASSNIAGGSYEQYF.

The rearrangement uses TRBV7-9 and TRBJ2-1; TRBD1 is a possible D gene (6 bases). Deletions cut 5 bases from V and 4 bases from J, with 15 bases between. Germline assignment: CDR1 SEHNR and CDR2 FQNEAQ (reference sequence). This CDR3 contains 15 residues. The CDR3 is CASSPRDTPYNEQFF. The CDR3 DNA is TGTGCCAGCAGCCCCCGGGACACACCATACAATGAGCAGTTCTTC.

The genes are TRBV5-4 and TRBJ2-5; 12 bases map to TRBD2. Looked up from germline, CDR1 is SGHNT and CDR2 is YYREEE (reference sequence). V was clipped by 4 bases and J by 3 bases; unmatched bases: 7. The CDR3 runs 16 residues. CDR3 residues: CASSRGLAGSKETQYF. The CDR3 coding sequence is TGTGCCAGCAGCCGAGGACTAGCGGGGAGCAAAGAGACCCAGTACTTC.

The rearrangement uses TRBV12-3 or TRBV12-4 and TRBJ2-3; D gene uncertain. There are 13 residues in the CDR3. V dropped 6 bases and J dropped 4 bases, with 11 bases sitting between them. The CDR3 region is CASSLRKPDTQYF. CDR3 DNA: TGTGCCAGCAGCCTTAGAAAGCCAGATACGCAGTATTTT.

J is TRBJ2-5 and V is TRBV29-1; D remains ambiguous. The CDR3 is 12 amino acids. The germline CDR1 and CDR2 sequences are SQVTM and ANQGSEA. Trimming took off 4 bases at V and 9 bases at J, with 15 bases between the two ends. The CDR3 sequence: CSVGSGFWAQYF. The DNA of the CDR3 is TGCAGCGTTGGGTCAGGATTTTGGGCCCAGTACTTC.

This chain joins TRBV10-1 and TRBJ1-1; D remains unclear. V lost 7 bases, J lost 2 bases, and 11 bases lay in between. This CDR3 is 13 amino acids long. The germline V gene has CDR1 WNHNN and CDR2 SYGVQD (reference sequence). The CDR3, as DNA: TGCGCCAGCACCCAAGATACAAACACTGAAGCTTTCTTT. Its protein is CASTQDTNTEAFF.

The rearrangement joins TRBV7-9 to TRBJ2-3; 7 bases fit TRBD2. CDR1 is SEHNR, CDR2 FQNEAQ, per germline (reference sequence). After removal of 9 bases from V and 0 bases from J, the junction contained 3 bases not matched to a gene. This CDR3 is built from 13 residues. The CDR3 DNA reads as TGTGCCAGAGAAGCGGGAAGCACAGATACGCAGTATTTT. Residues: CAREAGSTDTQYF.

This chain uses TRBV7-9 with TRBJ1-6, with D hard to call. CDR1 is SEHNR and CDR2 is FQNEAQ in the germline V gene (reference sequence). With 5 bases removed from V and 0 bases from J, the gap between germline ends came to 17 bases. The CDR3 has 18 residues. Here the CDR3 DNA reads TGTGCCAGCAGCATAGAATGGCCCATCAGCTCCTATAATTCACCCCTCCACTTT. This codes for CASSIEWPISSYNSPLHF.

This chain uses TRBV3-1 (or the pseudogene TRBV3-2) with TRBJ2-1; TRBD2 is a possible D gene (5 bases). Germline CDR1 LGHDT, CDR2 YNNKEL (reference sequence). The CDR3 length is 16 residues. V shed 4 bases and J shed 0 bases, with 13 bases lying between them. CDR3 sequence (DNA): TGTGCCAGCAGCCGACTCGGTGGGAGCTCCTACAATGAGCAGTTCTTC. Its translation: CASSRLGGSSYNEQFF.